This T cell receptor beta chain was recorded in a study of blood T cell repertoires in COVID-19. The overall study: Nucleic acid was either cDNA or gDNA, and it came from T cells, B-cell-depleted T cells, or PBMCs.

Original processing notes: Counts of nucleated cells, estimated from reference gene primer amplification, were obtained. Measured with immunoSEQ multiplex PCR; TCRdb has only the in-frame clones, and not every one. That table furnishes V, J and clone size, whereas the DNA furnished D and trimming. The sample lists approximately 500,000 clones; roughly nine tenths were seen once. This CDR3 comprises 12 residues. Germline lookup yields CDR1 MGHDK and CDR2 SYGVNS. V gave up 4 bases and J gave up 5 bases, with 9 bases separating them. This sequence originates from a young man with COVID-19, enrolled during active disease. The chain is built from TRBV25-1 and TRBJ2-7; weak D call: TRBD1 (5 bases). Sequencing used peripheral blood. The CDR3 region is CASSGWGDEQYF. CDR3 coding DNA: TGTGCCAGCAGTGGTTGGGGCGACGAGCAGTACTTC.